This T cell receptor beta chain came from a study of T cell responses to AZD1222 COVID-19 vaccine. The data were produced by immunoSEQ multiplex PCR, yet TCRdb's version contains in-frame clones alone and is incomplete. The data contain some 150,000 clones, about 86% of them singletons. With V trimmed by 6 bases and J by 7 bases, 14 bases remained unmatched. Germline-derived CDR1 and CDR2 are SNHLY and FYNNEI. The CDR3 loop spans 15 amino acids. The sample consisted of peripheral blood, taken 28 days after the second AZD1222 dose. This sequence originates from an adult who received the AZD1222 COVID-19 vaccine. The rearrangement links TRBV2 to TRBJ1-1; TRBD1 matches at 7 bases. The CDR3 DNA follows: TGTGCCAGCAGCGTGAATGAGGGACAGTTAGTTGAAGCTTTCTTT. Its translation: CASSVNEGQLVEAFF.